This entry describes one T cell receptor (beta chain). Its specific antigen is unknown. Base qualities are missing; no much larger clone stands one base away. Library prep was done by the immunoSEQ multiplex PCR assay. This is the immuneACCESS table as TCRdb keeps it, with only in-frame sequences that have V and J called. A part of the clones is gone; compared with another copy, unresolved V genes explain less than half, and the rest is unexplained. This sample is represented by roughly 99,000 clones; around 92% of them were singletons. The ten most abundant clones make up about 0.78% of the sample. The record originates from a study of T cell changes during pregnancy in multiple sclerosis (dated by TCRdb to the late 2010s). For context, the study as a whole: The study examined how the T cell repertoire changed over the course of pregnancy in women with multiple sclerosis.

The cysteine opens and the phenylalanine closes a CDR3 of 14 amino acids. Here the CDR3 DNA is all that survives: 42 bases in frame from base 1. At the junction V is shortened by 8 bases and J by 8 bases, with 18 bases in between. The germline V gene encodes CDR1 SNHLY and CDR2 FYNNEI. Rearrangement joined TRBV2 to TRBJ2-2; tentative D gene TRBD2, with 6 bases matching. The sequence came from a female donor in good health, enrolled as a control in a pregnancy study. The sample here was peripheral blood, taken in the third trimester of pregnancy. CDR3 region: CASGPLLATGELFF. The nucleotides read TGTGCCAGCGGCCCTCTACTAGCAACAGGGGAGCTGTTTTTT. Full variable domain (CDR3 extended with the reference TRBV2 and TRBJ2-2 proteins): EPEVTQTPSHQVTQMGQEVILRCVPISNHLYFYWYRQILGQKVEFLVSFYNNEISEKSEIFDDQFSVERPDGSNFTLKIRSTKLEDSAMYFCASGPLLATGELFFGEGSRLTVL.